Below, 20 T cell receptor beta chains from the same sample are listed, as sequenced in a study of PD-1 blockade in classical Hodgkin lymphoma. Time point specified: cycle 4 day 1 (C4D1), after 5 to 7 weeks of nivolumab. Every patient was affected by relapse after autologous stem cell transplantation, while exposure to brentuximab vedotin was not uniform. Some clones are missing from TCRdb's copy, which holds only in-frame ones; the method was immunoSEQ multiplex PCR. The sample holds some 50,000 clones, approximately 72% seen once. Sequencing used peripheral blood mononuclear cells (PBMCs), obtained before the fourth cycle of nivolumab. Source of these receptors: a human donor with classical Hodgkin lymphoma.

The chain employs TRBV19 and TRBJ2-5; 7 bases align to TRBD2. The CDR3 contains 15 residues. V dropped 1 base and J dropped 5; count of bases not matched to a gene: 7. Germline loops: CDR1 LNHDA, CDR2 SQIVND (reference sequence). The CDR3 coding sequence is TGTGCCAGTAGTATAGGTGGGAGGGCCTGGGAGACCCAGTACTTC. Encoded protein: CASSIGGRAWETQYF.

CDR3 amino acids: CASSFPGHNTEAFF. The CDR3 region has the DNA TGTGCCAGCAGCTTCCCAGGACACAACACTGAAGCTTTCTTT. The V gene is TRBV11-2, the J gene TRBJ1-1; TRBD1 is a possible D gene (5 bases). The CDR3 is 14 residues long. Germline V lookup: CDR1 SGHAT, CDR2 FQNNGV. The V end was cut by 3 bases, the J end by 2 bases, with 10 bases between.

The chain employs TRBV10-1 and TRBJ2-3, with a tentative D call TRBD2 (6 bases). Germline CDR1 reads WNHNN; CDR2 reads SYGVQD (reference sequence). Trimming stripped 4 bases from V and 0 bases from J, with 8 bases between. The CDR3 consists of 14 residues. The CDR3 reads CASSVGGSTDTQYF. CDR3 DNA sequence: TGCGCCAGCAGTGTCGGGGGTAGCACAGATACGCAGTATTTT.

The rearrangement uses TRBV4-1 and TRBJ2-5; D is unresolved. The CDR3 extends over 14 amino acids. CDR1 and CDR2 (germline): MGHRA, YSYEKL. The ends were cut back, 1 base at V and 5 bases at J, with 11 bases in the middle. CDR3: CASSQVGVLETQYF. The CDR3 DNA reads as TGCGCCAGCAGCCAAGTTGGGGTATTGGAGACCCAGTACTTC.

The chain uses TRBV2 and TRBJ1-5, with 8 bases identical to TRBD1. V lost 1 base, J lost 1 base, and 0 bases stayed unmatched. The V gene's germline CDR1 is SNHLY and CDR2 FYNNEI. The CDR3 totals 15 residues. Here the CDR3 reads CASSEGTGSNQPQHF. The CDR3 coding sequence is TGTGCCAGCAGTGAAGGGACAGGGAGCAATCAGCCCCAGCATTTT. The whole variable domain, filled in from reference TRBV2 and TRBJ1-5, reads EPEVTQTPSHQVTQMGQEVILRCVPISNHLYFYWYRQILGQKVEFLVSFYNNEISEKSEIFDDQFSVERPDGSNFTLKIRSTKLEDSAMYFCASSEGTGSNQPQHFGDGTRLSIL.

The rearrangement uses TRBV28 and TRBJ1-1; D might be TRBD1 (5 bases). The germline CDR1 and CDR2 sequences are MDHEN and SYDVKM. V was trimmed by 7 bases and J by 0 bases, leaving 15 bases between them. This CDR3 has 15 amino acids. The CDR3 loop reads CASTSPGGLNTEAFF. CDR3 bases: TGTGCCAGCACTTCCCCGGGGGGGTTGAACACTGAAGCTTTCTTT.

The chain is built from TRBV19 and TRBJ2-7, with a possible D match to TRBD1 (6 bases). In germline, CDR1 is LNHDA, CDR2 SQIVND (reference sequence). Deletions cut 3 bases from V and 0 bases from J, with 18 bases between. CDR3 length: 17 residues. CDR3 sequence (DNA): TGTGCCAGTAGTATCTCTCAAGGAAGGGGGATCTCCTACGAGCAGTACTTC. Translation: CASSISQGRGISYEQYF.

A remark on this clone: A much larger clone differs from this one at a single base, so this may be a read error. V is TRBV5-6 and J is TRBJ1-1; possibly TRBD1 for D (6 bases). Germline V gene data show CDR1 as SGHDT and CDR2 as YYEEEE. CDR3 length: 16 residues. V was cut by 1 base and J by 3 bases, with 16 bases left in between. CDR3 protein: CASSLYAGAADTEAFF. In DNA form, the CDR3 reads TGTGCCAGCAGCTTGTATGCAGGGGCCGCGGACACTGAAGCTTTCTTT.

The J gene is TRBJ2-3, the V gene TRBV7-9, with 8 nucleotides matching TRBD2. The CDR3 has 17 amino acids. The trim removed 3 bases at V and 2 bases at J, leaving 10 bases unmatched. CDR1 SEHNR and CDR2 FQNEAQ come from the germline V gene (reference sequence). CDR3 residues: CASSFPPSGYPTDTQYF. DNA of the CDR3: TGTGCCAGCAGCTTCCCCCCTAGCGGGTACCCCACAGATACGCAGTATTTT. The full variable domain, rest sourced from reference TRBV7-9 and TRBJ2-3, is DTGVSQNPRHKITKRGQNVTFRCDPISEHNRLYWYRQTLGQGPEFLTYFQNEAQLEKSRLLSDRFSAERPKGSFSTLEIQRTEQGDSAMYLCASSFPPSGYPTDTQYFGPGTRLTVL.

The chain employs TRBV14 and TRBJ2-5; no clear D gene. V was clipped by 1 base and J by 5 bases, with 8 bases between them. The CDR3 is 13 residues long. Germline V lookup: CDR1 SGHDN, CDR2 FVKESK. This CDR3 reads CASSQGIEETQYF. The CDR3 DNA reads TGTGCCAGCAGCCAAGGGATCGAGGAGACCCAGTACTTC.

This clone was seen just once. The V call is TRBV11-2, the J call TRBJ1-1; D is uncertain. Trimming shortened V by 2 bases and J by 5 bases, and 6 bases separated the two germline ends. Germline CDR1 SGHAT, CDR2 FQNNGV. CDR3 length equals 12 residues. The CDR3 nucleotides read TGTGCCAGCAGCTTAATTTGGACTGAAGCTTTCTTT. It translates to CASSLIWTEAFF.

This clone was counted between two and nine times. V usage is TRBV9 and J usage is TRBJ2-7; 7 bases line up with TRBD1. Trimming at V came to 0 bases and at J to 7 bases, leaving 4 bases not matched to a gene. The CDR3 has 13 residues. Germline V gene data show CDR1 as SGDLS and CDR2 as YYNGEE. CDR3 sequence (DNA): TGTGCCAGCAGCGTAGAAGGGGACAGAGAGCAGTACTTC. Protein: CASSVEGDREQYF.

J is TRBJ2-1 and V is TRBV5-1; 7 nucleotides line up with TRBD2. The length of the CDR3 is 15 residues. The ends lost 4 bases at V and 10 bases at J; junction bases unmatched: 14. Germline values: CDR1 SGHRS, CDR2 YFSETQ. The CDR3 region has the DNA TGCGCCAGCAGCGTGGGGACTACCTACTCGGGAGAGCAGTTCTTC. This codes for CASSVGTTYSGEQFF.

This chain connects TRBV5-1 to TRBJ1-2, with 7 bases lining up with TRBD1. Trimming took 3 bases from V and 6 from J; bases not matched to a gene: 11. Germline assignment: CDR1 SGHRS and CDR2 YFSETQ. The CDR3 runs 15 residues. CDR3 nucleotides: TGCGCCAGCAGCTCCCAGGGGGTGAGTGCGGATGGCTACACCTTC. Translating it yields CASSSQGVSADGYTF. The variable domain in full, with the rest retrieved from reference TRBV5-1 and TRBJ1-2, is KAGVTQTPRYLIKTRGQQVTLSCSPISGHRSVSWYQQTPGQGLQFLFEYFSETQRNKGNFPGRFSGRQFSNSRSEMNVSTLELGDSALYLCASSSQGVSADGYTFGSGTRLTVV.

The J gene is TRBJ1-5, the V gene TRBV7-3, with no clear D. V lost 5 bases to trimming and J lost 5 bases, with 13 bases between them. The CDR3 totals 14 residues. Germline V CDR1 and CDR2: SGHTA, FQGTGA. CDR3 sequence (DNA): TGTGCCAGCAGCCCGACCGGGCCTTATCAGCCCCAGCATTTT. Amino acids: CASSPTGPYQPQHF.

The gene calls are TRBV5-1 and TRBJ1-2; 7 bases line up with TRBD1. Per the germline V gene, CDR1 is SGHRS and CDR2 is YFSETQ. The J segment lost 4 bases and the V segment lost 3 bases, leaving 3 bases of the junction unmatched. The CDR3 loop spans 13 amino acids. CDR3 sequence reads: CASSSTGFYGYTF. Written as DNA, the CDR3 is TGCGCCAGCAGCTCGACAGGGTTCTATGGCTACACCTTC.

This clone has a single count. At one end, the junction sequence differs from germline, possibly due to a read error. The chain couples TRBV6-5 to TRBJ1-2, with a possible D match to TRBD1 (5 bases). CDR1 and CDR2 (germline): MNHEY, SVGAGI. This CDR3 contains 12 residues. Written as DNA, the CDR3 is TGTGCCATCAGTGGAACAGGCTGGGGCTACACCTTC. Protein: CAISGTGWGYTF.

The gene calls are TRBV5-4 and TRBJ1-4; the match to TRBD1 covers 9 bases. Germline-derived CDR1 and CDR2 are SGHNT and YYREEE (reference sequence). The ends lost 3 bases at V and 7 bases at J; junction bases unmatched: 7. The CDR3 loop spans 15 amino acids. CDR3 protein: CASSSRTGAVEKLFF. CDR3 nucleotides: TGTGCCAGCAGCTCTAGGACAGGGGCTGTTGAAAAACTGTTTTTT.

The gene calls are TRBV7-9 and TRBJ1-2, with a possible D match to TRBD1 (5 bases). Between the trimmed V and J ends, which lost 1 base and 2 bases, there was a span of 11 bases. This CDR3 contains 15 residues. Germline CDR1 and CDR2: SEHNR and FQNEAQ (reference sequence). This CDR3 is CASSLGVGANYGYTF. The CDR3 coding sequence is TGTGCCAGCAGCTTAGGGGTAGGGGCGAACTATGGCTACACCTTC.

The rearrangement joins TRBV6-1 to TRBJ2-3, with D possibly matching TRBD1 (5 bases). Germline V gene data show CDR1 as MNHNS and CDR2 as SASEGT. The CDR3 has 13 amino acids. The V gene lost 7 bases and the J gene lost 10 bases, with 18 bases spanning the gap. In DNA form, the CDR3 reads TGTGCCAGCAAGCAGGGTGGGTGGAGTTCGCAGTATTTT. As protein: CASKQGGWSSQYF.